The clone carrying this T cell receptor beta chain was recorded at least ten times. TCRdb reanalysed the PCR reads using MiXCR and keeps one entry per CDR3 protein. The sample carries roughly 21,000 distinct CDR3 sequences, roughly two fifths recorded once. The data stem from a study of tumor-infiltrating lymphocytes in oesophageal squamous cell carcinoma. This receptor was identified in a male donor with esophageal squamous cell carcinoma. Material for sequencing was esophageal tumor tissue.

This CDR3 is CASSLGASTDTQYF. The CDR3 bases are TGTGCCAGCAGCTTAGGGGCTAGCACAGATACGCAGTATTTT. The V call is TRBV7-3, the J call TRBJ2-3; possible D gene TRBD1, 5 bases. Germline CDR1 reads SGHTA; CDR2 reads FQGTGA. The CDR3 is 14 amino acids. V dropped 2 bases and J dropped 0 bases, with 6 bases sitting between them.